These 19 T cell receptor beta chains originate from one sample sequenced in a study of blood T cell repertoires in COVID-19. Assay used: immunoSEQ multiplex PCR; TCRdb lists only in-frame clones, some missing. This table holds 42,000 or so clones, roughly 84% found once. Sequencing was carried out using peripheral blood. These receptor sequences come from a human donor in a cohort sampled during active COVID-19.

The chain couples TRBV11-2 to TRBJ2-7; the D gene is possibly TRBD2 (7 bases). Per the germline V gene, CDR1 is SGHAT and CDR2 is FQNNGV. Trimming left V 0 bases short and J 5 bases short, with 17 bases between. The CDR3 contains 16 residues. CDR3 sequence: CASSLDLTGGRHEQYF. The CDR3 bases are TGTGCCAGCAGCTTAGATCTTACGGGGGGCCGCCACGAGCAGTACTTC.

The rearrangement uses TRBV11-3 and TRBJ2-5, with 15 bases lining up with TRBD2. CDR1 and CDR2 (germline): SGHNT, YENEEA. This CDR3 region has 17 residues. V shed 5 bases, J shed 5 bases, and the junction held 9 bases outside the gene matches. CDR3 protein: CASSPRDGTSGGETQYF. The CDR3 nucleotides read TGTGCCAGCAGCCCGAGAGACGGGACTAGCGGGGGGGAGACCCAGTACTTC. Together with reference TRBV11-3 and TRBJ2-5, the CDR3 gives the full variable domain: EAGVVQSPRYKIIEKKQPVAFWCNPISGHNTLYWYLQNLGQGPELLIRYENEEAVDDSQLPKDRFSAERLKGVDSTLKIQPAELGDSAVYLCASSPRDGTSGGETQYFGPGTRLLVL.

The rearrangement uses TRBV5-6 and TRBJ2-1, with no clear D. Germline V gene lookup returns CDR1 SGHDT and CDR2 YYEEEE. The germline V and J ends were trimmed by 0 bases and 4 bases, with 11 bases remaining between them. The CDR3 loop spans 15 amino acids. The CDR3 nucleotides read TGTGCCAGCAGCTTGGGTGGCGGATCTTACAATGAGCAGTTCTTC. Amino acid sequence: CASSLGGGSYNEQFF.

The V and J genes are TRBV24-1 and TRBJ2-2, with 8 positions matching TRBD2. The germline gives CDR1 KGHDR, CDR2 SFDVKD. V gave up 6 bases and J gave up 0 bases; unmatched junction bases: 5. The CDR3 sequence is 16 residues long. DNA for the CDR3: TGTGCCACCAGTCTCGGGGGGGCCCCGAACACCGGGGAGCTGTTTTTT. Amino acids: CATSLGGAPNTGELFF.

J is TRBJ2-1 and V is TRBV29-1; the D gene is possibly TRBD1 (5 bases). Germline CDR1 is SQVTM and CDR2 is ANQGSEA. Trimming took off 3 bases at V and 4 bases at J, with 10 bases between the two ends. The CDR3 extends over 13 amino acids. In DNA form, the CDR3 reads TGCAGCGTTGACTCGACAGCTTACAATGAGCAGTTCTTC. This sequence encodes CSVDSTAYNEQFF.

The chain recombines TRBV27 with TRBJ2-2, with 9 bases that match TRBD1. The J segment lost 4 bases and the V segment lost 6 bases, leaving 15 bases of the junction unmatched. Germline V gene sequence: CDR1 MNHEY, CDR2 SMNVEV (reference sequence). The CDR3 totals 18 residues. The CDR3 is CASSPKGYRGQATGELFF. Written as DNA, the CDR3 is TGTGCCAGCAGCCCTAAGGGGTACAGGGGGCAGGCCACCGGGGAGCTGTTTTTT.

Here the CDR3 DNA reads TGTGCCAGCAGCGTAATGTCAGGCCAAGAGACCCAGTACTTC. Amino acid sequence: CASSVMSGQETQYF. The chain joins TRBV9 to TRBJ2-5; D is unresolved. The V gene lost 1 base and the J gene lost 1 base, with 8 bases spanning the gap. Germline CDR1 and CDR2: SGDLS and YYNGEE. CDR3 length: 14 residues. Full variable domain (rest looked up from reference TRBV9 and TRBJ2-5): DSGVTQTPKHLITATGQRVTLRCSPRSGDLSVYWYQQSLDQGLQFLIQYYNGEERAKGNILERFSAQQFPDLHSELNLSSLELGDSALYFCASSVMSGQETQYFGPGTRLLVL.

This chain links TRBV11-3 with TRBJ1-2; D ambiguous. This CDR3 comprises 14 residues. V gave up 4 bases and J gave up 7 bases, with 16 bases separating them. Germline V lookup: CDR1 SGHNT, CDR2 YENEEA. CDR3: CASSWGAETGGYTF. As DNA, the CDR3 is TGTGCCAGCAGCTGGGGAGCTGAGACGGGTGGCTACACCTTC.

The rearrangement links TRBV19 to TRBJ1-4; D is perhaps TRBD1 (5 bases). The germline CDR1 and CDR2 sequences are LNHDA and SQIVND (reference sequence). The CDR3 consists of 17 residues. Deletions cut 0 bases from V and 8 bases from J, with 19 bases between. CDR3 DNA sequence: TGTGCCAGTAGTATAGATCCTGGCGGCAGGGTTGGCGAAAAACTGTTTTTT. The encoded protein is CASSIDPGGRVGEKLFF.

V and J are TRBV5-5 and TRBJ1-6; 7 nucleotides agree with TRBD1. This CDR3 is built from 18 residues. The V gene's germline CDR1 is SGHKS and CDR2 YYEKEE (reference sequence). The V segment lost 4 bases and the J segment 0 bases; nucleotides outside the gene matches: 10. The CDR3 nucleotides read TGTGCCAGCAGCCCAGTACCTGGGACAGTCTCCTATAATTCACCCCTCCACTTT. This codes for CASSPVPGTVSYNSPLHF.

CDR3 DNA sequence: TGTGCCACCAGTGATAGCGGACCCACCAATGAGCAGTTCTTC. Its translation: CATSDSGPTNEQFF. The gene calls are TRBV24-1 and TRBJ2-1; TRBD2 is a possible D gene (5 bases). V was shortened by 3 bases and J by 6 bases, with 11 bases between the two germline ends. This CDR3 has 14 residues. Germline V gene lookup returns CDR1 KGHDR and CDR2 SFDVKD.

The genes are TRBV10-2 and TRBJ2-3; 10 nucleotides agree with TRBD2. With 6 bases clipped from V and 4 bases from J, the junction kept 7 bases outside the gene matches. Germline assignment: CDR1 WSHSY and CDR2 SAAADI. The CDR3 loop spans 15 amino acids. Written as DNA, the CDR3 is TGCGCCAGCAGCCAAGGAGCGGGGGGGTCAGATACGCAGTATTTT. It encodes CASSQGAGGSDTQYF.

This clone was seen a few times. The chain combines TRBV6-5 with TRBJ2-7; 9 nucleotides match TRBD1. Germline-derived CDR1 and CDR2 are MNHEY and SVGAGI. V lost 5 bases and J lost 3; bases outside the gene matches: 5. CDR3 length equals 14 residues. CDR3 in DNA: TGTGCCAGCAGTAACACAGGGGGCGGCTACGAGCAGTACTTC. Its translation: CASSNTGGGYEQYF.

The gene calls are TRBV5-1 and TRBJ2-1; 7 bases map to TRBD1. V lost 4 bases and J lost 1; bases outside the gene matches: 5. CDR1 and CDR2 from the germline V gene are SGHRS and YFSETQ. The CDR3 runs to 15 residues. As DNA, the CDR3 is TGCGCCAGCAGCCCTCGGACAGGTTCCTACAATGAGCAGTTCTTC. It specifies CASSPRTGSYNEQFF.

CDR3 loop: CSVDIGRGDTQYF. The CDR3 DNA sequence: TGCAGCGTTGACATAGGGAGGGGCGATACGCAGTATTTT. The chain joins TRBV29-1 to TRBJ2-3; 7 nucleotides agree with TRBD2. CDR1 and CDR2 from the germline V gene are SQVTM and ANQGSEA. The CDR3 loop spans 13 amino acids. J gave up 6 bases and V 3 bases, and 6 bases lay outside the gene matches.

The count of this clone is one. The chain couples TRBV7-6 to TRBJ2-3; 10 bases match TRBD2. The CDR3 has 18 amino acids. J lost 4 bases, V lost 3 bases, and 13 bases had no gene match. Germline-derived CDR1 and CDR2 are SGHVS and FNYEAQ. CDR3 in amino acids: CASSFPDPAGGRADTQYF. In DNA, the CDR3 is TGTGCCAGCAGCTTTCCTGACCCAGCGGGGGGGCGTGCAGATACGCAGTATTTT.

The CDR3 sequence is CASSQNPGSGYTF. Here the CDR3 DNA reads TGCGCCAGCAGCCAAAACCCAGGGTCTGGCTACACCTTC. The rearrangement uses TRBV4-1 and TRBJ1-2, with D possibly matching TRBD1 (5 bases). With 2 bases removed from V and 7 bases from J, the gap between germline ends came to 11 bases. In germline, CDR1 is MGHRA, CDR2 YSYEKL. This CDR3 has 13 residues.

This clone is classed as medium-sized. The rearrangement links TRBV5-6 to TRBJ2-7, with D maybe TRBD1 (5 bases). Germline V lookup: CDR1 SGHDT, CDR2 YYEEEE. CDR3 length equals 14 residues. The V gene lost 0 bases and the J gene lost 6 bases, with 13 bases spanning the gap. The CDR3 DNA reads TGTGCCAGCAGCTTGGGGATTCAGGGTGGCGAGCAGTACTTC. Its translation is CASSLGIQGGEQYF. Variable domain in full (rest from reference TRBV5-6 and TRBJ2-7): DAGVTQSPTHLIKTRGQQVTLRCSPKSGHDTVSWYQQALGQGPQFIFQYYEEEERQRGNFPDRFSGHQFPNYSSELNVNALLLGDSALYLCASSLGIQGGEQYFGPGTRLTVT.

A note on this clone: A read error may produce the germline difference seen at one junction end. The J gene is TRBJ2-7, the V gene TRBV12-3 or TRBV12-4; weak D call: TRBD1 (6 bases). The CDR3 sequence is 12 residues long. Here the CDR3 DNA reads TGTGCCAGCAGTTCCTGGACAGCGAAGATGAACTTC. It encodes CASSSWTAKMNF.